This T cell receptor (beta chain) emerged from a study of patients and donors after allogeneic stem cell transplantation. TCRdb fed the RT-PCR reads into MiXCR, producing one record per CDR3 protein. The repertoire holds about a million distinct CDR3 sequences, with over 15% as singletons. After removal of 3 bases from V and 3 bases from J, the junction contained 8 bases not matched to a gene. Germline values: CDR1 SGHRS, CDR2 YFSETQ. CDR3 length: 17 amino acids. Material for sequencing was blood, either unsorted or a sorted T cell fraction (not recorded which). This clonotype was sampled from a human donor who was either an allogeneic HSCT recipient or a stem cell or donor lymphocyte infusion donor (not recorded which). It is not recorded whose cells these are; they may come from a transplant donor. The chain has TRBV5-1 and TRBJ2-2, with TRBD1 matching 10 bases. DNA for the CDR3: TGCGCCAGCAGCTCATACCCGGGACAGGGGTACACCGGGGAGCTGTTTTTT. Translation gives CASSSYPGQGYTGELFF. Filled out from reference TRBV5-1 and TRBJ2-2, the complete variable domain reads KAGVTQTPRYLIKTRGQQVTLSCSPISGHRSVSWYQQTPGQGLQFLFEYFSETQRNKGNFPGRFSGRQFSNSRSEMNVSTLELGDSALYLCASSSYPGQGYTGELFFGEGSRLTVL.